The present T cell receptor beta chain was sequenced within a study of T cell changes during pregnancy in multiple sclerosis. TCRdb's copy holds only in-frame clones and misses some; the assay was immunoSEQ multiplex PCR. Of more than 100,000 clones listed, roughly 92% are singletons. Trimming took 4 bases from V and 4 from J; bases not matched to a gene: 8. The CDR3 loop spans 15 amino acids. The germline CDR1 and CDR2 sequences are LGHNA and YNFKEQ. This receptor was obtained from a female donor with multiple sclerosis, enrolled in a pregnancy study. Source: peripheral blood, taken after pregnancy. The chain carries TRBV4-2 and TRBJ2-3, with TRBD2 matching over 7 bases. For the CDR3, the DNA is TGTGCCAGCAGCCCCGGACTAGTCTCTTCAGATACGCAGTATTTT. As protein: CASSPGLVSSDTQYF.